This T cell receptor (beta chain) came from a study of untreated major depressive disorder. CDR1 is MNHEY and CDR2 is SMNVEV in the germline V gene (reference sequence). The CDR3 extends over 14 amino acids. The V end lost 6 bases, the J end lost 8 bases, and 16 bases lay between the germline ends. No major medical conditions, Axis I/II comorbidities, regular medication, or illicit drugs. From thawed PBMCs, CD4+ T cells were purified by negative selection. Assay: immunoSEQ multiplex PCR; the TCRdb copy retains only in-frame clones and omits some. This sample has some 20,000 clones, with 80% to 90% found just once.

This chain connects TRBV27 to TRBJ1-4, with D possibly being TRBD1 (5 bases). Sequencing was performed on CD4+ T cells from PBMCs. The source of this sequence is a woman between 25 and 40 years old in good health. CDR3 protein: CASRGGGGGEKLFF. The CDR3 nucleotides read TGTGCCAGCAGGGGAGGAGGTGGGGGGGAAAAACTGTTTTTT.